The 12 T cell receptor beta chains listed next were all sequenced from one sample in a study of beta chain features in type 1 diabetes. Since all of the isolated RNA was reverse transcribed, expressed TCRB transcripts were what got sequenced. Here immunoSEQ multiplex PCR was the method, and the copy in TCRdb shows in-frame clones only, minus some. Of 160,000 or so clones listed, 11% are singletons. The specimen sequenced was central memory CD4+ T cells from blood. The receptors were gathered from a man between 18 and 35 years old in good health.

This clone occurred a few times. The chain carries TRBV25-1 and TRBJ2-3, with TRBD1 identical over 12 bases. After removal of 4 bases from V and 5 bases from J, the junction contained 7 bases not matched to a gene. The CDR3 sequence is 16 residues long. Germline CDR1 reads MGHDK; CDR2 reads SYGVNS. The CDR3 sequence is CASSAGQGASVDTQYF. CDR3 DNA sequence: TGTGCCAGCAGTGCGGGACAGGGGGCGAGCGTAGATACGCAGTATTTT.

CDR3 amino acids: CASSLAGAIGSGANVLTF. In DNA form, the CDR3 reads TGCGCCAGCAGCTTGGCCGGGGCTATTGGCTCTGGGGCCAACGTCCTGACTTTC. The J gene is TRBJ2-6, the V gene TRBV5-1, with D perhaps given as TRBD1 or TRBD2 (5 bases each). The CDR3 consists of 18 residues. V was shortened by 0 bases and J by 0 bases, with 13 bases between the two germline ends. Per germline, CDR1 SGHRS and CDR2 YFSETQ. Variable domain in full (rest from reference TRBV5-1 and TRBJ2-6): KAGVTQTPRYLIKTRGQQVTLSCSPISGHRSVSWYQQTPGQGLQFLFEYFSETQRNKGNFPGRFSGRQFSNSRSEMNVSTLELGDSALYLCASSLAGAIGSGANVLTFGAGSRLTVL.

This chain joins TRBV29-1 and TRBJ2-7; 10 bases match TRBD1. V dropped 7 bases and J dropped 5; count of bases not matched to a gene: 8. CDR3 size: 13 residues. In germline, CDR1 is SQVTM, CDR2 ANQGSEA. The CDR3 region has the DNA TGCAGCGCAAGGACAGGGGGTTACGACGAGCAGTACTTC. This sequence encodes CSARTGGYDEQYF.

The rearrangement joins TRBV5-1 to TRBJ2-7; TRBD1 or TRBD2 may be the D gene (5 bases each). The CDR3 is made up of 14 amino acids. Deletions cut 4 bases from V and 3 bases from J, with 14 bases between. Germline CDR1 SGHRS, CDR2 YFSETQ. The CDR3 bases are TGCGCCAGCAGCCCCCGGGACGAAGGCTACGAGCAGTACTTC. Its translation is CASSPRDEGYEQYF.

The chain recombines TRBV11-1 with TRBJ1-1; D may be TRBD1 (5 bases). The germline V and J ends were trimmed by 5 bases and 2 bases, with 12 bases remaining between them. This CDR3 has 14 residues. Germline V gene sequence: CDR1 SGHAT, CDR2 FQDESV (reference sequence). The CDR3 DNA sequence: TGTGCCAGCAGCCCCGACAGAGTCAACACTGAAGCTTTCTTT. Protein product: CASSPDRVNTEAFF.

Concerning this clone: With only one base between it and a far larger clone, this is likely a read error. DNA for the CDR3: TGTGCCATCAGTGAGTGGGTTCAAGAGACCCAGTACTTC. Its protein product is CAISEWVQETQYF. This chain links TRBV10-3 with TRBJ2-5; D gene ambiguous. The CDR3 runs to 13 residues. Germline CDR1 is ENHRY and CDR2 is SYGVKD. With 1 base removed from V and 2 bases from J, the gap between germline ends came to 5 bases.

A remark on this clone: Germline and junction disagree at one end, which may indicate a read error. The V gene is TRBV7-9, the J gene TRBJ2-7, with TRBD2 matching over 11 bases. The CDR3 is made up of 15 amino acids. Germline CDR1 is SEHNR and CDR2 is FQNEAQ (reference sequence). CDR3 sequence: CTSTSGTSGFREQYF. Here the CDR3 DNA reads TGTACCAGCACCTCCGGGACTAGCGGATTCCGGGAGCAGTACTTC.

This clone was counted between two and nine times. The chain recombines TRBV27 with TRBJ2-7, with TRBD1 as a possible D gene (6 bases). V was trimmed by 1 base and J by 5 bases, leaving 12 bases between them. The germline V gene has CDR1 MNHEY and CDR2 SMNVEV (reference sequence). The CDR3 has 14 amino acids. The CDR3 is CASSLYTGMNEQYF. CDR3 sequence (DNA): TGTGCCAGCAGTTTATATACAGGGATGAACGAGCAGTACTTC.

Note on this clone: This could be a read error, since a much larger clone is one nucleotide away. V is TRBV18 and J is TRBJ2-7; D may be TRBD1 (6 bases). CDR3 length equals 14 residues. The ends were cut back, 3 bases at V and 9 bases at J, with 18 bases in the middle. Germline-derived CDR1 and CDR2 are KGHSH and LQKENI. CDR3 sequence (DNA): TGTGCCAGCTCACCCGAACAGGGCGTAAGTCGGCAGTACTTC. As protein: CASSPEQGVSRQYF.

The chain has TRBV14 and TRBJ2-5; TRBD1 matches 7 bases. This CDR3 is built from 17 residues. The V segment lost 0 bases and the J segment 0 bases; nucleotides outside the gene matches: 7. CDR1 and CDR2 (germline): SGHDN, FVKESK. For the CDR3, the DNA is TGTGCCAGCAGCCAAGATGTGTGGACAGGATACCAAGAGACCCAGTACTTC. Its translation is CASSQDVWTGYQETQYF.

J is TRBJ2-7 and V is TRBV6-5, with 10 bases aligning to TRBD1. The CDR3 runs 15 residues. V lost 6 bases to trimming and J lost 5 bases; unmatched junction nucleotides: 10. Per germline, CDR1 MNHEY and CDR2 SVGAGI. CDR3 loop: CASRLIGTGDHEQYF. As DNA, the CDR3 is TGTGCCAGCAGACTGATCGGGACAGGGGACCACGAGCAGTACTTC.

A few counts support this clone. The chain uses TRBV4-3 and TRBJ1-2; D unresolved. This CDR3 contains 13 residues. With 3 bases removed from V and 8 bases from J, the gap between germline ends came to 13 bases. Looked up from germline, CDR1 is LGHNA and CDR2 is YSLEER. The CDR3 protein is CASSQSGVPGYTF. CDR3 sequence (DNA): TGCGCCAGCAGCCAGTCCGGGGTCCCAGGCTACACCTTC.